This T cell receptor beta chain appears in the sequencing data of a study of cytomegalovirus exposure and HLA in healthy donors. As for the study in general: Unique TCR beta sequences numbering about 100 million came from 150 million to 200 million T cells in an earlier analysis.

There are a few counts of this clone. What it binds is not known. Overall study results and limits: Researchers left out some V segments, among them TRBV6-2 and TRBV6-3, as indistinguishable. Highest at DRB1 and lowest at HLA-C, TCR association rates differed among HLA loci in a later analysis.

Germline CDR1 and CDR2: SGHNT and YYREEE (reference sequence). V lost 0 bases and J 5 bases, leaving 12 bases between the germline ends. The CDR3 runs to 15 residues. The PCR employed 60 Vbeta primers together with 13 Jbeta primers. Sequenced by immunoSEQ multiplex PCR; TCRdb stores in-frame clones only, minus some. The table has more than 80,000 clones, roughly 70% seen once. Sequenced input: PBMCs. This sequence joins TRBV5-4 and TRBJ1-5; D uncertain. The source of this sequence is a man aged 50-60 years in good health and CMV-seronegative. CDR3 bases: TGTGCCAGCAGCTTGGCACCGGAGCTGGATCAGCCCCAGCATTTT. It translates to CASSLAPELDQPQHF.